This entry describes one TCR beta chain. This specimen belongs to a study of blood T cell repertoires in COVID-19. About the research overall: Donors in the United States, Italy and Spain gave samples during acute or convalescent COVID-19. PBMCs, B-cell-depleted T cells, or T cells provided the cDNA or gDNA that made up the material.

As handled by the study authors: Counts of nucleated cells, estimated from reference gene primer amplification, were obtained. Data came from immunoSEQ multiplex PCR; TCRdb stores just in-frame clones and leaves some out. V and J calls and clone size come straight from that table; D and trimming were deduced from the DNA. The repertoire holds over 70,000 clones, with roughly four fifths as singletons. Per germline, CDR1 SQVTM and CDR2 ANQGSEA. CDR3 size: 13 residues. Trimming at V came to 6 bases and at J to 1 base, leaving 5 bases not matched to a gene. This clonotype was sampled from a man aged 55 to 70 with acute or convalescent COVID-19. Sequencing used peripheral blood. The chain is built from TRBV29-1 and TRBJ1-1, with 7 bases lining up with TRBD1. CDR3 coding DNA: TGCAGCGTCTGGACAGGAAGGAACACTGAAGCTTTCTTT. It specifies CSVWTGRNTEAFF.